This paragraph covers one T cell receptor beta chain sequence. The repertoire was sequenced with immunoSEQ multiplex PCR; TCRdb's copy has only in-frame clones and lacks some. Among under 130,000 clones listed, 81% were seen once. The data were obtained in a study of blood T cell repertoires in COVID-19. Across the study: T cells, B-cell-depleted T cells, or PBMCs provided the cDNA or gDNA that served as material.

Between the trimmed V and J ends, which lost 3 bases and 0 bases, there was a span of 11 bases. The CDR3 runs 15 residues. Germline V gene lookup returns CDR1 SNHLY and CDR2 FYNNEI. The material sequenced was peripheral blood. This receptor was taken from a woman in her 70s with acute or convalescent COVID-19. This sequence joins TRBV2 and TRBJ1-2; no clear D gene. The CDR3: CASSDGGLSNYGYTF. In DNA form, the CDR3 reads TGTGCCAGCAGTGATGGCGGGCTCTCTAACTATGGCTACACCTTC.